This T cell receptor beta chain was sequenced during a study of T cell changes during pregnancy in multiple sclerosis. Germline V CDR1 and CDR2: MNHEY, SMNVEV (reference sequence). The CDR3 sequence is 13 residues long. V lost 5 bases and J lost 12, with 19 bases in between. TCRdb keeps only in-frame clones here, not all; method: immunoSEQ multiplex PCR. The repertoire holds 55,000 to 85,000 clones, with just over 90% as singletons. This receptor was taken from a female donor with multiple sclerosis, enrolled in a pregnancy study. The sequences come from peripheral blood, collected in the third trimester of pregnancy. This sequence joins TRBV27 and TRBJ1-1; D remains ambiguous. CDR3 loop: CASSPSRRRGTFF. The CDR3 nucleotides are TGTGCCAGCAGTCCCTCCCGACGGCGAGGAACTTTCTTT.